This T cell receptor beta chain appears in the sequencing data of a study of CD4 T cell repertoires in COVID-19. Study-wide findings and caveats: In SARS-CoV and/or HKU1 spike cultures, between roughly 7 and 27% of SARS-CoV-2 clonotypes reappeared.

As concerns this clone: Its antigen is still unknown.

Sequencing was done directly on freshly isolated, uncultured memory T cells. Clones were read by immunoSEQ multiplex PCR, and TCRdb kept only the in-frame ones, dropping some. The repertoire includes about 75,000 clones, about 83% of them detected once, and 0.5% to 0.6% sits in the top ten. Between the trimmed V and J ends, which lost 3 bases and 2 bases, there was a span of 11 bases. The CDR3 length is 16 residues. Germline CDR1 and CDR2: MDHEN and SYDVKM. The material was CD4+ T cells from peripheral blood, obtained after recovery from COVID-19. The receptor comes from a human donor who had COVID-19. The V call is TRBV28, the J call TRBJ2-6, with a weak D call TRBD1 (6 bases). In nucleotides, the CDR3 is TGTGCCAGCAGTTTTGGGACACCCACTGGGGCCAACGTCCTGACTTTC. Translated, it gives CASSFGTPTGANVLTF. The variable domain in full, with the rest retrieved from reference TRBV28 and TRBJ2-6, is DVKVTQSSRYLVKRTGEKVFLECVQDMDHENMFWYRQDPGLGLRLIYFSYDVKMKEKGDIPEGYSVSREKKERFSLILESASTNQTSMYLCASSFGTPTGANVLTFGAGSRLTVL.